This section outlines one TCR beta chain sequence together with its context. Its cognate antigen is unknown. The data were taken from a study of cytomegalovirus exposure and HLA in healthy donors. The overall study: A preliminary data release comprised tens of millions of unique TCRs obtained from HLA-typed donors. General study points: TCR beta V segments were, for the most part, productive about 87% or about 30% of the time in an earlier analysis. An observed cluster of highly shared sequence variants was recorded as a likely sequencing artifact.

Deletions cut 0 bases from V and 5 bases from J, with 7 bases between. CDR1 MNHEY and CDR2 SVGAGI come from the germline V gene. The CDR3 spans 13 residues. PCR was performed using 60 Vbeta and 13 Jbeta primers. Measured with immunoSEQ multiplex PCR; TCRdb has only the in-frame clones, and not every one. The repertoire holds about 130,000 clones, approximately 78% seen once, with 5.9% in the top ten. The sample was PBMCs. The chain combines TRBV6-5 with TRBJ1-1; D gene uncertain. The receptor's source is a woman aged 40 to 50 in good health and CMV-seropositive. In DNA form, the CDR3 reads TGTGCCAGCAGTTACTCGGTCCGGACTGAAGCTTTCTTT. Its protein product is CASSYSVRTEAFF.